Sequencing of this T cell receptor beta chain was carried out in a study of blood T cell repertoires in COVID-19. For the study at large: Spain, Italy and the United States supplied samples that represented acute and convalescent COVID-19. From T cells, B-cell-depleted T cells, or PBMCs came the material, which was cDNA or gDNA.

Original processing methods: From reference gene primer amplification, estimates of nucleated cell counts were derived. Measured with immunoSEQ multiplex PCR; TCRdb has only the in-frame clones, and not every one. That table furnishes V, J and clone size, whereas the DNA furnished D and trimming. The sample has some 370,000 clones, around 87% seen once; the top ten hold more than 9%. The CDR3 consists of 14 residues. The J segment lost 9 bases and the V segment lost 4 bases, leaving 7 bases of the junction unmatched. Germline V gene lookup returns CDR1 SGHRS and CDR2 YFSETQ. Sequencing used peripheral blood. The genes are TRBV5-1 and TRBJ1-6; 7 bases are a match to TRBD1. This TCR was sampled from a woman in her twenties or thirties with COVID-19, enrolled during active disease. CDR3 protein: CASSRDREGSPLHF. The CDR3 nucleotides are TGCGCCAGCAGCCGAGACAGGGAAGGTTCACCCCTCCACTTT.